This T cell receptor (beta chain) is from a study of chemoradiotherapy in HPV16-positive cancers. Germline loops: CDR1 ENHRY, CDR2 SYGVKD. Trimming shortened V by 11 bases and J by 5 bases, and 24 bases separated the two germline ends. The CDR3 runs to 15 residues. The table came from immunoSEQ multiplex PCR; TCRdb's copy has only in-frame clones and leaves some out. This table holds about 930 clones, approximately 90% found once. This sequence originates from a human donor with HPV-associated anogenital cancer. J is TRBJ2-5 and V is TRBV10-3; TRBD1 might be the D (6 bases). Specimen: tumor tissue, collected from a patient who underwent chemoradiotherapy. The CDR3 region has the DNA TGTGCCCCACCTCCAACAGGGTGTATTTGCGAGACCCAGTACTTC. Amino acids: CAPPPTGCICETQYF.